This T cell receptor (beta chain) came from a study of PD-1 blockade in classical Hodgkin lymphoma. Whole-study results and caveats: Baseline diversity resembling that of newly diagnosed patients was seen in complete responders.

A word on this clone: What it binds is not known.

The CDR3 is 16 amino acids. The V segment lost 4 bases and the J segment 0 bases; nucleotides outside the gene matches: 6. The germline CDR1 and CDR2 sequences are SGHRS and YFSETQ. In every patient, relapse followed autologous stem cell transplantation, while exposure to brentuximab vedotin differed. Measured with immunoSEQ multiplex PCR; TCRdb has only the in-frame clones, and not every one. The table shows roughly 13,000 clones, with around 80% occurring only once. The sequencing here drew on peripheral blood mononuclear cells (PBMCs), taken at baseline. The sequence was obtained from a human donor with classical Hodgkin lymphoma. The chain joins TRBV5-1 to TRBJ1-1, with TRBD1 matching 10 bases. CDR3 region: CASSRGTGALNTEAFF. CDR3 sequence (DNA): TGCGCCAGCAGCAGGGGGACAGGGGCCTTGAACACTGAAGCTTTCTTT.